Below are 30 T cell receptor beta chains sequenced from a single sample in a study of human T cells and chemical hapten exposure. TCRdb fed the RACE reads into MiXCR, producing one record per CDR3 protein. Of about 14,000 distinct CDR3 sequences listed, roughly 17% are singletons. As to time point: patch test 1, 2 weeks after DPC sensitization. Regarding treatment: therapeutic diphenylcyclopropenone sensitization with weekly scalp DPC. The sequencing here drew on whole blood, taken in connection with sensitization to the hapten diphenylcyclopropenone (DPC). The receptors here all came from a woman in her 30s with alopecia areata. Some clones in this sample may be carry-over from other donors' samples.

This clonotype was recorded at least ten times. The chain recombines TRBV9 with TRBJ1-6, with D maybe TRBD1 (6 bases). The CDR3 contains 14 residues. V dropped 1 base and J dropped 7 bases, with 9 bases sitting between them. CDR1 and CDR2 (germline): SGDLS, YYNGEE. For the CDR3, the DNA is TGTGCCAGCAGCGTATCTGGGGGCAATTCACCCCTCCACTTT. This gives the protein CASSVSGGNSPLHF.

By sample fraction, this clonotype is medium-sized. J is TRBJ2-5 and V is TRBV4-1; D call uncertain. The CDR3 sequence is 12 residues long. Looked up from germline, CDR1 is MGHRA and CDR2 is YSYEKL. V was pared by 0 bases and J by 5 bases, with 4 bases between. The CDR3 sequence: CASSQDLETQYF. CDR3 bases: TGCGCCAGCAGCCAAGATTTGGAGACCCAGTACTTC.

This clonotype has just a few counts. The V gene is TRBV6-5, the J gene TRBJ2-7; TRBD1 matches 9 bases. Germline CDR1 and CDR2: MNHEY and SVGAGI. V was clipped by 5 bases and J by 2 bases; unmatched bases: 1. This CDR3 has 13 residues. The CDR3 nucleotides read TGTGCCAGCAGTCGGACAGGGGCCTACGAGCAGTACTTC. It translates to CASSRTGAYEQYF.

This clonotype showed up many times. CDR3 DNA: TGTGCCAGCTGGGACTGGGCCACAGATACGCAGTATTTT. The encoded protein is CASWDWATDTQYF. The chain is built from TRBV5-4 and TRBJ2-3; D possibly corresponds to TRBD2 (6 bases). The CDR3 totals 13 residues. Trimming pared 7 bases from V and 2 bases from J, leaving 11 bases between. Germline loops: CDR1 SGHNT, CDR2 YYREEE (reference sequence).

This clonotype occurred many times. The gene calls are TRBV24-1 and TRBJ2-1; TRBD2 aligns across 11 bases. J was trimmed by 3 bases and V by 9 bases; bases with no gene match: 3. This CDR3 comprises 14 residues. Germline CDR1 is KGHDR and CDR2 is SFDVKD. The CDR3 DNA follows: TGTGCCACCGAAGGGACTAGCGGCTACAATGAGCAGTTCTTC. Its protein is CATEGTSGYNEQFF.

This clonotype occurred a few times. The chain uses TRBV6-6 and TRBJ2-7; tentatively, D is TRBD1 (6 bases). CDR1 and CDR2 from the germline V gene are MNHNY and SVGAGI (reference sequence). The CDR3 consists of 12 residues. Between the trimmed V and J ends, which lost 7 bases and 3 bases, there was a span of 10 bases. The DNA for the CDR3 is TGTGCCAGCACCGGGACACTCTACGAGCAGTACTTC. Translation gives CASTGTLYEQYF.

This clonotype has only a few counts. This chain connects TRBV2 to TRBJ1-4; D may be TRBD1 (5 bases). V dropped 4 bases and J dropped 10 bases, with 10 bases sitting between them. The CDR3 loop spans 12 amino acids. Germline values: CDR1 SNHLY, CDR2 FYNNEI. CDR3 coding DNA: TGTGCCAGCAGTGTGCAGGGAGGAAAACTGTTTTTT. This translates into CASSVQGGKLFF.

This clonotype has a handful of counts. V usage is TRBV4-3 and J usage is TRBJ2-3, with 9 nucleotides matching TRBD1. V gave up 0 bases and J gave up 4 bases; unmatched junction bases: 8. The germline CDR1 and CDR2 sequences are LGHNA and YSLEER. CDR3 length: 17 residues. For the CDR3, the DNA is TGCGCCAGCAGCCAAGAACCGGGACAGGGTCAATCAGATACGCAGTATTTT. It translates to CASSQEPGQGQSDTQYF.

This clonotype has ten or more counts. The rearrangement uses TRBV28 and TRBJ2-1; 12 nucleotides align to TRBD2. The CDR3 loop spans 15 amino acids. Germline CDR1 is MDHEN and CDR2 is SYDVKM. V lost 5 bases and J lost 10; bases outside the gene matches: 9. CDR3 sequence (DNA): TGTGCCAGCAGTCCGACTAGCGGGAGCGGGCGCGAGCAGTTCTTC. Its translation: CASSPTSGSGREQFF.

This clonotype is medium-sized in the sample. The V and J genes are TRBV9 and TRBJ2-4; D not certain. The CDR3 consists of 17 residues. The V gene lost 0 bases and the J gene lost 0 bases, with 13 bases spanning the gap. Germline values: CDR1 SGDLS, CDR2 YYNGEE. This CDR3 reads CASSVGWQRGAKNIQYF. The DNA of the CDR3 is TGTGCCAGCAGCGTAGGATGGCAGCGTGGAGCCAAAAACATTCAGTACTTC.

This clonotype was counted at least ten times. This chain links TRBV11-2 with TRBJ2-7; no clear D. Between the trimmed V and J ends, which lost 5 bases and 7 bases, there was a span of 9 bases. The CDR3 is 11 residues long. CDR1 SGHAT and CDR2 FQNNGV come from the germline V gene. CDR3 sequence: CASSPNREQYF. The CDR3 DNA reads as TGTGCCAGCAGCCCAAACAGAGAGCAGTACTTC.

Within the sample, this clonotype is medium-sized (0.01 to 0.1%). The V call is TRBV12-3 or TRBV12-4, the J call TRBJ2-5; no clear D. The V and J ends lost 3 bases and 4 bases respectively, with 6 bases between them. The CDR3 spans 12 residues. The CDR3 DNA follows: TGTGCCAGCAGTTTTTTGGTAGAGACCCAGTACTTC. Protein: CASSFLVETQYF.

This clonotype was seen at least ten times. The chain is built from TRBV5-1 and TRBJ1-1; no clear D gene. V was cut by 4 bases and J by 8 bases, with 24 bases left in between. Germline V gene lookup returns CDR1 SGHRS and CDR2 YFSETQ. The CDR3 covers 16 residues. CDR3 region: CASSPRVTANPQEAFF. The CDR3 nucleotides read TGCGCCAGCAGCCCGAGGGTAACCGCGAATCCTCAAGAAGCTTTCTTT.

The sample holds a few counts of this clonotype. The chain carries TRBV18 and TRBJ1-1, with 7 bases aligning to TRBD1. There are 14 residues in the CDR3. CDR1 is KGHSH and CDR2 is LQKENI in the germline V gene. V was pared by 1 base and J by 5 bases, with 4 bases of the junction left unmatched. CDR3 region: CASSPLDRATEAFF. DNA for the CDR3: TGTGCCAGCTCACCACTTGACAGGGCTACTGAAGCTTTCTTT.

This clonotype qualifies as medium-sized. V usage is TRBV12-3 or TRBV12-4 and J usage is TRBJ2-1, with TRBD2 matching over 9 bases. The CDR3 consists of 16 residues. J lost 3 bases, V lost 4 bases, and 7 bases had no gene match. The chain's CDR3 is CASSSRLAANYNEQFF. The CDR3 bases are TGTGCCAGCAGTTCGCGACTAGCGGCAAACTACAATGAGCAGTTCTTC.

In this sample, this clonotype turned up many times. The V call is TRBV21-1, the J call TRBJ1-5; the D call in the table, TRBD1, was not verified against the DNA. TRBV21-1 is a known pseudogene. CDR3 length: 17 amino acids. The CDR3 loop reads CASSPGQGAGGNQPQHF. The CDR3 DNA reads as TGTGCCAGCAGTCCGGGACAGGGGGCGGGTGGCAATCAGCCCCAGCATTTT.

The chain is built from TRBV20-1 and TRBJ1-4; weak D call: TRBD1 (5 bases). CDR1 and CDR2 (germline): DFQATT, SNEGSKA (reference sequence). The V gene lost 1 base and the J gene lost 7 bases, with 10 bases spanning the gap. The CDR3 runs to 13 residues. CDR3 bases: TGCAGTGCTAGAGTGGCAGGGAGTGAAAAACTGTTTTTT. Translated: CSARVAGSEKLFF.

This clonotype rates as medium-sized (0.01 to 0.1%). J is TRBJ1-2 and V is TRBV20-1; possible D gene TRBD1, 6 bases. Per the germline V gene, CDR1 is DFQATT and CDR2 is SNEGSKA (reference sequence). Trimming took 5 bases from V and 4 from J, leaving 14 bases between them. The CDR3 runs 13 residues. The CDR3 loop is CSADMQGPYGYTF. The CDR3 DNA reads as TGCAGTGCTGACATGCAGGGGCCCTATGGCTACACCTTC.

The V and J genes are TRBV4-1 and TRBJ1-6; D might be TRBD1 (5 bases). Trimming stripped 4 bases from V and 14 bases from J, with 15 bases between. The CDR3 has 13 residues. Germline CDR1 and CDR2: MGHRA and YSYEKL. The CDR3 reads CASSRGRDLSLHF. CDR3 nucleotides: TGCGCCAGCAGCCGAGGACGGGACTTGTCCCTCCACTTT.

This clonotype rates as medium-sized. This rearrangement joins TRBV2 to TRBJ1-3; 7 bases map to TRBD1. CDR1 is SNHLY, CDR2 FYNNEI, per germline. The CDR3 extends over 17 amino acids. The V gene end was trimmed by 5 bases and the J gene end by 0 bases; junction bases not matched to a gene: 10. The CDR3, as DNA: TGTGCCAGCAGTACACCGGGACAGACGAGCTCTGGAAACACCATATATTTT. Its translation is CASSTPGQTSSGNTIYF.

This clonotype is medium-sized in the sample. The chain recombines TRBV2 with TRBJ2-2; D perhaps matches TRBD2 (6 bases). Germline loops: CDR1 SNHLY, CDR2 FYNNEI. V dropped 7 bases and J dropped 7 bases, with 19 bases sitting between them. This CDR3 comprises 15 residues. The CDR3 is CASKESNLEGGELFF. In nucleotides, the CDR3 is TGTGCCAGCAAGGAGTCAAACTTGGAGGGCGGGGAGCTGTTTTTT.

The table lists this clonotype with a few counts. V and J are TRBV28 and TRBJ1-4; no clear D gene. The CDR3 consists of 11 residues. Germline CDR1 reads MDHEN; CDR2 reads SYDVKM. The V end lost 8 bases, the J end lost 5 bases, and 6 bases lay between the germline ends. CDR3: CASWGNEKLFF. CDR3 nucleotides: TGTGCCAGCTGGGGAAATGAAAAACTGTTTTTT. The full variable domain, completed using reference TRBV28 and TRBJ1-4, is DVKVTQSSRYLVKRTGEKVFLECVQDMDHENMFWYRQDPGLGLRLIYFSYDVKMKEKGDIPEGYSVSREKKERFSLILESASTNQTSMYLCASWGNEKLFFGSGTQLSVL.

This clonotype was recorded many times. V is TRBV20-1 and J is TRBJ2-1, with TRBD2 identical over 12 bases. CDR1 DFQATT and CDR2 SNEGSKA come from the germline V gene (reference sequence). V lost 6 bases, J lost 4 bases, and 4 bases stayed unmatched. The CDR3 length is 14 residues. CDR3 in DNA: TGCAGTGCATGGCTAGCGGGAGGGTACAATGAGCAGTTCTTC. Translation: CSAWLAGGYNEQFF.

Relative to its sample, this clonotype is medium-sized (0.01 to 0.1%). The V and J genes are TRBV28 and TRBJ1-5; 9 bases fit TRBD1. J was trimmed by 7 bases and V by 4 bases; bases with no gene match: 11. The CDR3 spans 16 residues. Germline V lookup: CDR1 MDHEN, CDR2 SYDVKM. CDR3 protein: CASSSQTGQGNQPQHF. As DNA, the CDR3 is TGTGCCAGCAGTTCCCAGACGGGACAGGGAAACCAGCCCCAGCATTTT.

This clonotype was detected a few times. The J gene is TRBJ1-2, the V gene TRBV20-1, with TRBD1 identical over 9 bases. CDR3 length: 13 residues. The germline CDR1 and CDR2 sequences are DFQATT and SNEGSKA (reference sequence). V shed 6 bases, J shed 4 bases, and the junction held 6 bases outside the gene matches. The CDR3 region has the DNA TGCAGTGCCGCGACAGGGGGTATCTATGGCTACACCTTC. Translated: CSAATGGIYGYTF.

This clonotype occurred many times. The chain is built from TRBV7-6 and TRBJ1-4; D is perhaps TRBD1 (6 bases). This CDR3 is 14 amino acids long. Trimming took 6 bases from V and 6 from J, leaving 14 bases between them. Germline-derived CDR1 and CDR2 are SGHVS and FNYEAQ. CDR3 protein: CASSRLGGYEKLFF. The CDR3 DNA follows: TGTGCCAGCAGTAGGTTGGGGGGCTATGAAAAACTGTTTTTT.

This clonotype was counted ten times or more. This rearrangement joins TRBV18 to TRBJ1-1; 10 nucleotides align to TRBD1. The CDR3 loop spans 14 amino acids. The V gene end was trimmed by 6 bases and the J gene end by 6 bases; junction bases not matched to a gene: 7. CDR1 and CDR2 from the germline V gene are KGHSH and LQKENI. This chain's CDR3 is CASSPIDRGPEAFF. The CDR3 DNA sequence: TGTGCCAGCTCGCCAATCGACAGGGGGCCTGAAGCTTTCTTT.

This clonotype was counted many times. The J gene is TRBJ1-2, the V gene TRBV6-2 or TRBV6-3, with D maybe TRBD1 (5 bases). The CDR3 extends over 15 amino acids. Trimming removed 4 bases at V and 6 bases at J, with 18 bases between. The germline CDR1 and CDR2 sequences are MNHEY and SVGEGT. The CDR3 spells CASSSPGRPLNGYTF. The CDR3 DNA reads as TGTGCCAGCAGTTCTCCGGGACGCCCGCTTAATGGCTACACCTTC.

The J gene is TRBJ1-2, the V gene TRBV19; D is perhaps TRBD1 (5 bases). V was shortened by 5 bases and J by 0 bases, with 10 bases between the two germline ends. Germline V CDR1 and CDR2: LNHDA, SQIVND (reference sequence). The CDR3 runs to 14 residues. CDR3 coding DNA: TGTGCCAGTAGTGTCGACAGAGCTAACTATGGCTACACCTTC. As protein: CASSVDRANYGYTF. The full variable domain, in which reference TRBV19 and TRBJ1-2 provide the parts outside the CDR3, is DGGITQSPKYLFRKEGQNVTLSCEQNLNHDAMYWYRQDPGQGLRLIYYSQIVNDFQKGDIAEGYSVSREKKESFPLTVTSAQKNPTAFYLCASSVDRANYGYTFGSGTRLTVV.

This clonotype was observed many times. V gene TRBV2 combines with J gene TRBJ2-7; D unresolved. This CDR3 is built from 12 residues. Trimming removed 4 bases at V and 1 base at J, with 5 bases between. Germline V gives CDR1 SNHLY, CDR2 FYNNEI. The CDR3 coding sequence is TGTGCCAGCAGTGTGTGGTCCTACGAGCAGTACGTC. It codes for CASSVWSYEQYV.